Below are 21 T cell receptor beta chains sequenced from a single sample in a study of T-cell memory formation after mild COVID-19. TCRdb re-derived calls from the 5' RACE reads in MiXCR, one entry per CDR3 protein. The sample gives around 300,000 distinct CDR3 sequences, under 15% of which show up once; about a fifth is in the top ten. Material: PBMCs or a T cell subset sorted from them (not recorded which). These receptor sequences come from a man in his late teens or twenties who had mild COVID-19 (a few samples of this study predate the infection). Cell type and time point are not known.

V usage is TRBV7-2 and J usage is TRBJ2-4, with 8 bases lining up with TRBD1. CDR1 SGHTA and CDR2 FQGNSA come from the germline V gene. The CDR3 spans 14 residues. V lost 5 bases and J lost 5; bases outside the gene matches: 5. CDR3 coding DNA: TGTGCCAGCAGCCGGGACAGGCTTCAAAACATTCAGTACTTC. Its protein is CASSRDRLQNIQYF.

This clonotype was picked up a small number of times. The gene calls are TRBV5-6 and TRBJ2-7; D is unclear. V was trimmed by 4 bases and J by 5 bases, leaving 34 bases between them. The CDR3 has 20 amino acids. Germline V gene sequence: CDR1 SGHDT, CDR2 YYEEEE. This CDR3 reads CASSKEAGRILGFGSDEQYV. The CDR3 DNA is TGTGCCAGCAGCAAAGAAGCCGGGCGGATTTTGGGATTCGGGTCCGACGAGCAGTACGTC.

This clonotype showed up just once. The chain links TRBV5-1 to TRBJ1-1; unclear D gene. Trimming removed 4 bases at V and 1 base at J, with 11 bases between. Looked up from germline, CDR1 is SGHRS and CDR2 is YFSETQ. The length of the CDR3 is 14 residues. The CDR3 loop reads CASSEVPKNTEAFF. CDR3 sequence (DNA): TGCGCCAGCAGCGAGGTCCCGAAGAACACTGAAGCTTTCTTT.

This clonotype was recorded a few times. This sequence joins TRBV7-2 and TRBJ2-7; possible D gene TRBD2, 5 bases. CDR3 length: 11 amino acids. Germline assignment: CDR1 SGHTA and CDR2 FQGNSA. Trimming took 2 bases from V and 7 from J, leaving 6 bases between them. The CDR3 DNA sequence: TGTGCCAGCAGCTTATCGGGGGAGCAGTACTTC. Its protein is CASSLSGEQYF.

The CDR3 is CASSFAREPNNEQFF. For the CDR3, the DNA is TGTGCCAGCAGCTTCGCTAGGGAGCCCAACAATGAGCAGTTCTTC. V usage is TRBV7-6 and J usage is TRBJ2-1; D perhaps matches TRBD2 (5 bases). Germline lookup yields CDR1 SGHVS and CDR2 FNYEAQ. This CDR3 contains 15 residues. V was pared by 3 bases and J by 5 bases, with 14 bases between.

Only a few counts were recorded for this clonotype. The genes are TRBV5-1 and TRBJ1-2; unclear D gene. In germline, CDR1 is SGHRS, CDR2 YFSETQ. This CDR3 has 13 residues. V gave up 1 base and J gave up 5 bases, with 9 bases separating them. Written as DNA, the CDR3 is TGCGCCAGCAGCTTGAATCTGGGGTATGGCTACACCTTC. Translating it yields CASSLNLGYGYTF.

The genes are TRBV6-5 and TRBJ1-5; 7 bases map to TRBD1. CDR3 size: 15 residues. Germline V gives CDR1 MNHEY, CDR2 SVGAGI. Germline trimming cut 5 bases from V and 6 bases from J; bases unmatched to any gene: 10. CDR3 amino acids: CASSGNRGLGQPQHF. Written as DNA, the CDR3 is TGTGCCAGCAGTGGAAACAGGGGCCTGGGTCAGCCCCAGCATTTT.

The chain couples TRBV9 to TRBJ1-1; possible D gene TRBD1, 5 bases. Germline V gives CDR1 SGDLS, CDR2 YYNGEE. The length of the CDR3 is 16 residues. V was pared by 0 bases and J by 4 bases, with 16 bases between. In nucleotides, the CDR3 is TGTGCCAGCAGCGTAGACGCAGGCGGGGGATCCACTGAAGCTTTCTTT. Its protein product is CASSVDAGGGSTEAFF.

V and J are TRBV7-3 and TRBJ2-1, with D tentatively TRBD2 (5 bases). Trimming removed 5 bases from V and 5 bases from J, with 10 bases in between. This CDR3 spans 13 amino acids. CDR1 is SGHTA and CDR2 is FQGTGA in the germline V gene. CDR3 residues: CASSPGLNNEQFF. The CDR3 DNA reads TGTGCCAGCAGCCCCGGACTCAACAATGAGCAGTTCTTC.

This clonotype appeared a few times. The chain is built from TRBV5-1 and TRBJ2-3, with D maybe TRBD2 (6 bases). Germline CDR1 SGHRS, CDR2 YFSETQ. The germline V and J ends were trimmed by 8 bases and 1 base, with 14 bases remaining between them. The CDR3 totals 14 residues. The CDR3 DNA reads TGCGCCAGTTCCGGGGGACGGGGCACAGATACGCAGTATTTT. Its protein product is CASSGGRGTDTQYF. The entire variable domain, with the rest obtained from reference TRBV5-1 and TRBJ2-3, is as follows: KAGVTQTPRYLIKTRGQQVTLSCSPISGHRSVSWYQQTPGQGLQFLFEYFSETQRNKGNFPGRFSGRQFSNSRSEMNVSTLELGDSALYLCASSGGRGTDTQYFGPGTRLTVL.

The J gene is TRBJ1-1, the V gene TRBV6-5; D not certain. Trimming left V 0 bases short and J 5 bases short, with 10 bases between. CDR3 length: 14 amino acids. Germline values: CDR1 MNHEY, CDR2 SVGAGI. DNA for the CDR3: TGTGCCAGCAGTTACTCAAGGTATTGGACTGAAGCTTTCTTT. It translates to CASSYSRYWTEAFF.

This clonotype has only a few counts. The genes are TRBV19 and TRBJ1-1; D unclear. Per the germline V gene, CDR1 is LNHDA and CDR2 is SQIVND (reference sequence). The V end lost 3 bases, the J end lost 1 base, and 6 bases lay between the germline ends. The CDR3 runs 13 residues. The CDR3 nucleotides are TGTGCCAGTAGTATGAGGGAGAACACTGAAGCTTTCTTT. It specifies CASSMRENTEAFF.

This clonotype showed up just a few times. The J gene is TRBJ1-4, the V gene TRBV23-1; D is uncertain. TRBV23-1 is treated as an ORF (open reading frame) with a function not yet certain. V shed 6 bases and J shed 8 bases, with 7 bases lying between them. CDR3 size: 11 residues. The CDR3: CASSPPEKLFF. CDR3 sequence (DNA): TGCGCCAGCAGCCCCCCCGAAAAACTGTTTTTT.

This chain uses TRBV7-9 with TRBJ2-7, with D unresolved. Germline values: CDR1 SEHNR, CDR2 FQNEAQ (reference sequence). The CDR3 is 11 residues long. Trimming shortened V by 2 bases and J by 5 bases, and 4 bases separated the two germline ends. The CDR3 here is CASSLKDEQYV. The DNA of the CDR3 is TGTGCCAGCAGCTTAAAGGACGAGCAGTACGTC.

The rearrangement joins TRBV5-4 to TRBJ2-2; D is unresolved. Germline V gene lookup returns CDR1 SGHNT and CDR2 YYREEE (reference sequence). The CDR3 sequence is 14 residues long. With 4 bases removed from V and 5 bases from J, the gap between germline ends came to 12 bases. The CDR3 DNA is TGTGCCAGCAGCCTGGATAAGTGGACCGGGGAGCTGTTTTTT. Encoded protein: CASSLDKWTGELFF.

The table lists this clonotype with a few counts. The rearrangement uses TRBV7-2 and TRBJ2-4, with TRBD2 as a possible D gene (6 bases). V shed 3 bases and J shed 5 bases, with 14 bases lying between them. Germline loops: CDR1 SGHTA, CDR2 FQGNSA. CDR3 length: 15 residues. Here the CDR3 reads CASSFVPGTENIQYF. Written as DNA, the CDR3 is TGTGCCAGCAGCTTTGTTCCCGGGACTGAAAACATTCAGTACTTC.

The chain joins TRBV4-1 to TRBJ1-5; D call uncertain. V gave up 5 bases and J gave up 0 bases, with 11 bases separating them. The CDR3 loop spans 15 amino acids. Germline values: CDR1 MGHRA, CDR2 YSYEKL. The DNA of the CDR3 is TGCGCCAGCAGCGGGAAGCCCTATAGCAATCAGCCCCAGCATTTT. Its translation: CASSGKPYSNQPQHF.

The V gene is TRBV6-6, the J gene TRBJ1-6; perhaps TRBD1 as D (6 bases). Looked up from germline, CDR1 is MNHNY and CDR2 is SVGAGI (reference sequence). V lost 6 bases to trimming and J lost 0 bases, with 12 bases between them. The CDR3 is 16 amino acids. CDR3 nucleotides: TGTGCCAGCAGCCCCGACAGGAGCTCCTATAATTCACCCCTCCACTTT. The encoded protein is CASSPDRSSYNSPLHF.

This CDR3 reads CASSRSGYGYTF. Here the CDR3 DNA reads TGCGCCAGCAGCCGTTCCGGGTATGGCTACACCTTC. The V and J genes are TRBV4-1 and TRBJ1-2; D ambiguous. CDR3 length: 12 amino acids. Per germline, CDR1 MGHRA and CDR2 YSYEKL. The ends were cut back, 4 bases at V and 5 bases at J, with 8 bases in the middle.

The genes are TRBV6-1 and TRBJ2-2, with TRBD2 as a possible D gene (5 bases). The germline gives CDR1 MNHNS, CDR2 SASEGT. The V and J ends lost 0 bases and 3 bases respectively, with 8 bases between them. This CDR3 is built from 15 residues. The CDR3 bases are TGTGCCAGCAGTGAAGCGCCGGGATACACCGGGGAGCTGTTTTTT. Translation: CASSEAPGYTGELFF.

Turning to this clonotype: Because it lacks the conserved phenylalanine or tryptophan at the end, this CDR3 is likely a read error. The CDR3 bases are TGCGCCAGCAGCTTGGGCCCGTCGGAGACCCAGTACTTA. This translates into CASSLGPSETQYL. The chain links TRBV5-1 to TRBJ2-5; unclear D gene. Germline CDR1 is SGHRS and CDR2 is YFSETQ. Trimming removed 0 bases from V and 5 bases from J, with 8 bases in between. The CDR3 has 13 residues.